This entry describes one T cell receptor (beta chain). Germline V gives CDR1 SNHLY, CDR2 FYNNEI. The CDR3 is 14 residues long. V was pared by 8 bases and J by 0 bases, with 13 bases between. This sample is drawn from a study of blood T cell repertoires in COVID-19. Study information: The origin of the acute and convalescent COVID-19 samples was the United States, Italy and Spain. Sources were T cells, B-cell-depleted T cells, or PBMCs; the material itself was cDNA or gDNA.

In the original analysis: Estimates of nucleated cell counts were drawn from the amplification of reference gene primers. Produced via immunoSEQ multiplex PCR; TCRdb's table is partial and in-frame only. The V and J calls and clone size are taken from that table; D and trimming were inferred from the DNA. The sample carries tens of thousands of clones, about 89% recorded once. The V call is TRBV2, the J call TRBJ1-2; D unresolved. The sample taken for sequencing was peripheral blood. The TCR originated in a man in his 70s with active COVID-19. The CDR3 DNA follows: TGTGCCAGCCTTTTGGGCGTAGCTAACTATGGCTACACCTTC. Its translation: CASLLGVANYGYTF.